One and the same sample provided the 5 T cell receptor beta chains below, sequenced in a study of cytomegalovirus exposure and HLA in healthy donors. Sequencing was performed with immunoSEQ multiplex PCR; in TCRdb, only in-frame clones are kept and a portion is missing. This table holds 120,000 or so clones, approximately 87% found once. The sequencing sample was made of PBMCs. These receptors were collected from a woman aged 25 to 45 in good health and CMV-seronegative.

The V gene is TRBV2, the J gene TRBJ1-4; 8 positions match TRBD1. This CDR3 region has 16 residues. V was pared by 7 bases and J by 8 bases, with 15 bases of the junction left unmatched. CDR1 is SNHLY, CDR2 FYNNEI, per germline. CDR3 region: CASTQVGTGSEEKLFF. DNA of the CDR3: TGTGCCAGCACCCAAGTGGGGACAGGATCAGAGGAAAAACTGTTTTTT. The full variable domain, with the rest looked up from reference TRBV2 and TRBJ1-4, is EPEVTQTPSHQVTQMGQEVILRCVPISNHLYFYWYRQILGQKVEFLVSFYNNEISEKSEIFDDQFSVERPDGSNFTLKIRSTKLEDSAMYFCASTQVGTGSEEKLFFGSGTQLSVL.

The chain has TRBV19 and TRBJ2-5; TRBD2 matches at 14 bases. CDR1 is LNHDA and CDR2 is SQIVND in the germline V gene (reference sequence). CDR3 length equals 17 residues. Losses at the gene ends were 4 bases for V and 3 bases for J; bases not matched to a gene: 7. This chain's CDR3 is CASSNGLAGGLKETQYF. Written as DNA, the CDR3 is TGTGCCAGTAGTAACGGACTAGCGGGGGGCCTGAAAGAGACCCAGTACTTC.

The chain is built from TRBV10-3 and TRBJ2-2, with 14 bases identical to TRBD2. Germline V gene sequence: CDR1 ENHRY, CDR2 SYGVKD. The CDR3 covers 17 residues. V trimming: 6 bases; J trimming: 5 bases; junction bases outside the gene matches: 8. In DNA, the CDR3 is TGTGCCATCAGCGCCGGAAGGACTAGCGGGGGGACCGGGGAGCTGTTTTTT. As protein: CAISAGRTSGGTGELFF.

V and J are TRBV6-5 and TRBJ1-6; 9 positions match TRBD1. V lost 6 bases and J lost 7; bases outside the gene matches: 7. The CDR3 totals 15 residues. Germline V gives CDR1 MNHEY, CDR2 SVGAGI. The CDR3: CASRNAGTGNSPLHF. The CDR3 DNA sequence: TGTGCCAGCAGAAACGCCGGGACAGGGAATTCACCCCTCCACTTT.

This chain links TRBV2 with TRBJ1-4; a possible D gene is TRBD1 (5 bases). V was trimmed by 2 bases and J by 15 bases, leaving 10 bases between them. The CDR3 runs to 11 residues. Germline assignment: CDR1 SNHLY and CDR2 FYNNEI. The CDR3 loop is CASSESPRVFF. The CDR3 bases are TGTGCCAGCAGTGAATCGCCCAGGGTGTTTTTT. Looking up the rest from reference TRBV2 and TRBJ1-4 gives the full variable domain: EPEVTQTPSHQVTQMGQEVILRCVPISNHLYFYWYRQILGQKVEFLVSFYNNEISEKSEIFDDQFSVERPDGSNFTLKIRSTKLEDSAMYFCASSESPRVFFGSGTQLSVL.